The clone carrying this T cell receptor (beta chain) was seen once. The target antigen is unknown. This record belongs to a study of naive and memory T cell subsets. General study findings and limits: Possibly reflecting memory cells re-expressing CD45RA, a few larger clonotypes occurred in naive repertoires, especially CD8.

Two oligonucleotides, mixed equimolar, formed the beta constant-region primer covering TRBC1 and TRBC2. From the UMI-ligation and nested PCR reads, TCRdb called clonotypes with MiXCR, one entry per CDR3 protein. Altogether some 150,000 distinct CDR3 sequences are present, approximately 17% being singletons, with the ten largest covering about 0.14%. The germline gives CDR1 MGHRA, CDR2 YSYEKL. After removal of 3 bases from V and 4 bases from J, the junction contained 10 bases not matched to a gene. The CDR3 consists of 17 residues. The chain is built from TRBV4-1 and TRBJ2-3; 10 nucleotides line up with TRBD2. The source material was naive CD4+ T cells from blood. The sequence was collected from a human donor in good health. The CDR3 here is CASSHANLAGVADTQYF. CDR3 bases: TGCGCCAGCAGCCACGCCAATCTAGCGGGAGTAGCAGATACGCAGTATTTT.